The sequence of this T cell receptor beta chain was determined in a study of T cell changes during pregnancy in multiple sclerosis. TCRdb's table, derived via immunoSEQ multiplex PCR, lists solely in-frame clones and lacks some. This table has about 36,000 clones, roughly 90% appearing once. The CDR3 is 13 amino acids. The V gene's germline CDR1 is GTSNPN and CDR2 SVGIG (reference sequence). Losses at the gene ends were 3 bases for V and 4 bases for J; bases not matched to a gene: 2. The rearrangement links TRBV30 to TRBJ2-3, with 9 positions matching TRBD2. The sequence was collected from a female donor with multiple sclerosis, enrolled in a pregnancy study. The input for sequencing was CD8+ T cells from peripheral blood mononuclear cells, taken in the third trimester of pregnancy. The CDR3 DNA sequence: TGTGCCTGGAGGCTAGCGGGGTCAGATACGCAGTATTTT. Translated, it gives CAWRLAGSDTQYF.